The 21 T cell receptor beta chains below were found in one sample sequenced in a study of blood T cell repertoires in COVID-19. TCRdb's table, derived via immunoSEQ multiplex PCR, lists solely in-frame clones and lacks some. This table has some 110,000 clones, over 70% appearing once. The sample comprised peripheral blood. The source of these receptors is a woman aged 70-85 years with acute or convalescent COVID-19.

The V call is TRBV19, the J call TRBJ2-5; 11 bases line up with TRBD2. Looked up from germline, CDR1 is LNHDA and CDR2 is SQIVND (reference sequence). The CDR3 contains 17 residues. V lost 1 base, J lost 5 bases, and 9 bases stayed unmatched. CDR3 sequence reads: CASSIGRLAGGWETQYF. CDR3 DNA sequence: TGTGCCAGTAGTATAGGGAGGCTAGCGGGAGGATGGGAGACCCAGTACTTC.

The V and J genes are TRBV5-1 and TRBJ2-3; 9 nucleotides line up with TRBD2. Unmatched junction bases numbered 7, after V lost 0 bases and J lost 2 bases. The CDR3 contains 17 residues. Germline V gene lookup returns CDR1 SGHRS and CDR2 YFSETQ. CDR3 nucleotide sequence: TGCGCCAGCAGCTTGGGTCTAGCGGGGCGGCACACAGATACGCAGTATTTT. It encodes CASSLGLAGRHTDTQYF.

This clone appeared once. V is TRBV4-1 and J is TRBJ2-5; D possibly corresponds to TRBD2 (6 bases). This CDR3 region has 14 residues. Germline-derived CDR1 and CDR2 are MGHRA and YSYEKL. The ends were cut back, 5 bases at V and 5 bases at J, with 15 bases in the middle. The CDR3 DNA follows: TGCGCCAGCAGCTTTTACCCGGGGGATGAGACCCAGTACTTC. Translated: CASSFYPGDETQYF.

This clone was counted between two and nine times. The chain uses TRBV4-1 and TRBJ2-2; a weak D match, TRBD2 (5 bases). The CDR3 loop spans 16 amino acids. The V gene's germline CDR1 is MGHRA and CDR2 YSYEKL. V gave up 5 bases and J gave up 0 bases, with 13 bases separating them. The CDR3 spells CASSFRTAANTGELFF. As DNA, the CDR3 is TGCGCCAGCAGCTTTCGGACTGCTGCGAACACCGGGGAGCTGTTTTTT.

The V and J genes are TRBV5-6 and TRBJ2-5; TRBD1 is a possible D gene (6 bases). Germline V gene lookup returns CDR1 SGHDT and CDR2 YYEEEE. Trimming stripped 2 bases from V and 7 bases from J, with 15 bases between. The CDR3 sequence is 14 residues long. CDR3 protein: CASSFQGRGGTQYF. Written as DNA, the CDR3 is TGTGCCAGCAGCTTCCAAGGGAGAGGGGGGACCCAGTACTTC.

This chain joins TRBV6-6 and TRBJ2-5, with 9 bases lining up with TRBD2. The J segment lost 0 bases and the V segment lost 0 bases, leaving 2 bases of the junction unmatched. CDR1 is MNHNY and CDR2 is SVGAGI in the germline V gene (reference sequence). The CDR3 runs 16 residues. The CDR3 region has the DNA TGTGCCAGCAGTTACTCGGCGGGAGGGAACCAAGAGACCCAGTACTTC. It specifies CASSYSAGGNQETQYF.

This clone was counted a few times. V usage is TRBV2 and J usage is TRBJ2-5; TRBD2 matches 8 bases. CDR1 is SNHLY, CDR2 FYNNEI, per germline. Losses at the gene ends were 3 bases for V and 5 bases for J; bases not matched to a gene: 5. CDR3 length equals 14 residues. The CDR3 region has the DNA TGTGCCAGCAGTGACGGGGGGGCCAGGGAGACCCAGTACTTC. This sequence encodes CASSDGGARETQYF.

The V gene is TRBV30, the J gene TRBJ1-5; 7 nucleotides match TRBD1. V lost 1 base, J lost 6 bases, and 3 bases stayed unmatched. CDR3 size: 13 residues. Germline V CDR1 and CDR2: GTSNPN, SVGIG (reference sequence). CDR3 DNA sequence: TGTGCCTGGAGTGCGACAGGGACTCAGCCCCAGCATTTT. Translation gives CAWSATGTQPQHF.

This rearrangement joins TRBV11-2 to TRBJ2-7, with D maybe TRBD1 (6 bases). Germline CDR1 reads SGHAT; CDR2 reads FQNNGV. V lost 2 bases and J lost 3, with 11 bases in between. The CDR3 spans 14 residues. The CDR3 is CASSLRQEDYEQYF. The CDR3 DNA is TGTGCCAGCAGCTTAAGACAGGAGGACTACGAGCAGTACTTC.

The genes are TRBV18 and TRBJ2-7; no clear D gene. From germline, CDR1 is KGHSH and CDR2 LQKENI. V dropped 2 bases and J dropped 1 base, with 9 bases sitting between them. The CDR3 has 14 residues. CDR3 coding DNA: TGTGCCAGCTCACCAGGGCAGCAGTCCTACGAGCAGTACTTC. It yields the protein CASSPGQQSYEQYF.

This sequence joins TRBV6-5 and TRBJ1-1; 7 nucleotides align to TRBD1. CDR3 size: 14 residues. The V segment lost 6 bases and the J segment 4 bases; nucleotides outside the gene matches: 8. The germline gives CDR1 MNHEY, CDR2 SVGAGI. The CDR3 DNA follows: TGTGCCAGCAGGAAACAGGGGTCTGGCACTGAAGCTTTCTTT. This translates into CASRKQGSGTEAFF.

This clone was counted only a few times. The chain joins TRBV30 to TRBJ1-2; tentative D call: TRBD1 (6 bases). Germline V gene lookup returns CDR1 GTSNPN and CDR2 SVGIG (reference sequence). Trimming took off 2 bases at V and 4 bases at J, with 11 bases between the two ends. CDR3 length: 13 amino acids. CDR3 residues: CAWSLQGTYGYTF. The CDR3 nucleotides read TGTGCCTGGAGTTTACAGGGCACCTATGGCTACACCTTC.

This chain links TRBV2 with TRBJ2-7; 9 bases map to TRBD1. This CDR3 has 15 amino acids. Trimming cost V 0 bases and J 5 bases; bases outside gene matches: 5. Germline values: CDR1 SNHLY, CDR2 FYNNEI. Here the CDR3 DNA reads TGTGCCAGCAGTGAAGCTCAGGGACAGGGAGACGAGCAGTACTTC. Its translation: CASSEAQGQGDEQYF.

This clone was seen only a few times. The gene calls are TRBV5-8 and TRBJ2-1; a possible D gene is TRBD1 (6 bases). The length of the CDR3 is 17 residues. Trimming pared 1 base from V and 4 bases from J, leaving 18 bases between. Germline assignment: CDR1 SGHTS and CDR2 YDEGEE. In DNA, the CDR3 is TGTGCCAGCAGCTTGAGTCGCCAGGGGCTCTTGTACAATGAGCAGTTCTTC. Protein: CASSLSRQGLLYNEQFF.

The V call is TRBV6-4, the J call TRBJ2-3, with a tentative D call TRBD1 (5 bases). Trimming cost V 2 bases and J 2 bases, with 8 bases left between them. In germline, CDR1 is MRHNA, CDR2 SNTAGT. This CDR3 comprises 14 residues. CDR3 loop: CASSDGADTDTQYF. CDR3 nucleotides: TGTGCCAGCAGTGACGGGGCGGACACAGATACGCAGTATTTT.

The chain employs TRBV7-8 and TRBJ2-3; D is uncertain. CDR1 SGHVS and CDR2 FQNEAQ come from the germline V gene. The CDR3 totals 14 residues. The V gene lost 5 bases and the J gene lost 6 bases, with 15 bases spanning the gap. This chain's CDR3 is CASSPVPMADTQYF. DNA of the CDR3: TGTGCCAGCAGCCCCGTTCCCATGGCCGATACGCAGTATTTT.

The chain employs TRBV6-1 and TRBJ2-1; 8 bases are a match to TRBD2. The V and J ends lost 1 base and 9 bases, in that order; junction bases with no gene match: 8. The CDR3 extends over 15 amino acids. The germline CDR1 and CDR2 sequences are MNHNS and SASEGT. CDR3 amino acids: CASSEVGGALGEQFF. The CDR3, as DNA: TGTGCCAGCAGTGAAGTCGGGGGGGCCTTAGGTGAGCAGTTCTTC.

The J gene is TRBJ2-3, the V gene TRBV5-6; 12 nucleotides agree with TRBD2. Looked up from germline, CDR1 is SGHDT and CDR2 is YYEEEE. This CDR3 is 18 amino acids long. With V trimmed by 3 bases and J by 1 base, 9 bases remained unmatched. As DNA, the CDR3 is TGTGCCAGCAGCTCCGGGACTAGCGGGCTTGTAGGCACAGATACGCAGTATTTT. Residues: CASSSGTSGLVGTDTQYF.

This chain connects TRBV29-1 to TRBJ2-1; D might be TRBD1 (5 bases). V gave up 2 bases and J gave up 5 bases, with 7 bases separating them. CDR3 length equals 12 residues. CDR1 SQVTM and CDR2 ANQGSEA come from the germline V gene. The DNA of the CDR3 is TGCAGCGTTGAAACGGACAACAATGAGCAGTTCTTC. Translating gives CSVETDNNEQFF.

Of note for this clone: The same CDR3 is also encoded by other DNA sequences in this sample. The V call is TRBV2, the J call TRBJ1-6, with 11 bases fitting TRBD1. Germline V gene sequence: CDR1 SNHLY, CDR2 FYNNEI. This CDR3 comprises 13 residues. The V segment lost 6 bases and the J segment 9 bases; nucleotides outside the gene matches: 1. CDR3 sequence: CASRGQGGSPLHF. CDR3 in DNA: TGTGCCAGCAGGGGACAGGGGGGTTCACCCCTCCACTTT.

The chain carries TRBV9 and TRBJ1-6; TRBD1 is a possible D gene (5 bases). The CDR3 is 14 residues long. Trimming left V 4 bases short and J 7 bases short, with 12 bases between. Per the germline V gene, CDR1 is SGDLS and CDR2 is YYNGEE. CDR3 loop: CASSLRPGNSPLHF. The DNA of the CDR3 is TGTGCCAGCAGCCTTCGGCCAGGGAATTCACCCCTCCACTTT.